The rows below give T cell receptor beta chains drawn from one sample of a study of technical replicates of blood from a few donors. Clones were sequenced by immunoSEQ multiplex PCR, and TCRdb holds only the in-frame ones, with some missing. The sample carries some 70,000 clones, nearly 98% recorded once. The specimen sequenced was T cells isolated from PBMCs. The receptors were gathered from a human donor in good health. The CDR3 runs from the conserved cysteine through the conserved F or W. The D gene is left open where the match is weak. Clone size is stated in some rows and not others, as once, few, many or a class when expanded.

DNA: TGTGCCAGTGGGAGGGGGACAGGGGGCTATGAAAAACTGTTTTTT
CDR3: CASGRGTGGYEKLFF
J: TRBJ1-4
D: TRBD1
size: -
V: TRBV19

DNA: TGTGCTAGTGAAACAGAGAACCAAGAGACCCAGTACTTC
CDR3: CASETENQETQYF
J: TRBJ2-5
D: -
size: -
V: TRBV12-5

DNA: TGTGCCAGCAGCCCTGTCACAGATACGCAGTATTTT
CDR3: CASSPVTDTQYF
J: TRBJ2-3
D: -
size: -
V: TRBV7-3

DNA: TGTGCCAGCAGCTACGGGACAGGGAATCAGCCCCAGCATTTT
CDR3: CASSYGTGNQPQHF
J: TRBJ1-5
D: TRBD1
size: -
V: TRBV7-9

DNA: TGCGCCAGGGCCGGGACAGCGTCAAATCAGCCCCAGCATTTT
CDR3: CARAGTASNQPQHF
J: TRBJ1-5
D: TRBD1
size: -
V: TRBV10-1

DNA: TGTGCCAGCAGTGGGACTAGCGGTGCCTACGAGCAGTACTTC
CDR3: CASSGTSGAYEQYF
J: TRBJ2-7
D: TRBD2
size: -
V: TRBV6-1

DNA: TGTGCCAGTAGTAGGGGACTAGCGGGAGCTCACGAGCAGTACTTC
CDR3: CASSRGLAGAHEQYF
J: TRBJ2-7
D: TRBD2
size: -
V: TRBV19

DNA: TGTGCCAGCACAAGAGACAGTCAGGAAAAACTGTTTTTT
CDR3: CASTRDSQEKLFF
J: TRBJ1-4
D: -
size: -
V: TRBV2

DNA: TGTGCCAGCAGCGTAGGGGGCGGGACCGCCCAAGAGACCCAGTACTTC
CDR3: CASSVGGGTAQETQYF
J: TRBJ2-5
D: -
size: once
V: TRBV9

DNA: TGTGCCAGCAGCAGAACAGGGTATGAAGCTTTCTTT
CDR3: CASSRTGYEAFF
J: TRBJ1-1
D: -
size: -
V: TRBV14

DNA: TGTGCCAGCAGGCCACAGGCGCTAAGCTCCTACAATGAGCAGTTCTTC
CDR3: CASRPQALSSYNEQFF
J: TRBJ2-1
D: -
size: -
V: TRBV13

DNA: TGTGCCAGCAGCATTACAGGGGCAGGTCAGCCCCAGCATTTT
CDR3: CASSITGAGQPQHF
J: TRBJ1-5
D: -
size: -
V: TRBV21-1

DNA: TGTGCCAGCAGGGATACAGGGGGAATAACTAATGAAAAACTGTTTTTT
CDR3: CASRDTGGITNEKLFF
J: TRBJ1-4
D: TRBD1
size: once
V: TRBV28

DNA: TGTGCCAGCAGCCAGATAGCGGGAGTTAACATTCAGTACTTC
CDR3: CASSQIAGVNIQYF
J: TRBJ2-4
D: TRBD2
size: -
V: TRBV14

DNA: TGTGCCAGCAGTGAACTAGCGGGATGGGGGCCCGTCACAGATACGCAGTATTTT
CDR3: CASSELAGWGPVTDTQYF
J: TRBJ2-3
D: TRBD2
size: -
V: TRBV2

DNA: TGTGCCAGCTCCTTCGGGAGCCCCTACAATGAGCAGTTCTTC
CDR3: CASSFGSPYNEQFF
J: TRBJ2-1
D: -
size: -
V: TRBV6-1

DNA: TGCGCCAGCAGTGAGGAGAGAACAGGGATAAACACTGAAGCTTTCTTT
CDR3: CASSEERTGINTEAFF
J: TRBJ1-1
D: -
size: -
V: TRBV10-1

DNA: TGTGCCAGCTCCCTAGACAGGGGGCAGGAGACCCAGTACTTC
CDR3: CASSLDRGQETQYF
J: TRBJ2-5
D: TRBD1
size: -
V: TRBV18

DNA: TGTGCCAGCAGCCCTCAGGCCGTGACCTATGGCTACACCTTC
CDR3: CASSPQAVTYGYTF
J: TRBJ1-2
D: -
size: -
V: TRBV11-3

DNA: TGTGCCAGCAGCTTAAACAGAAATGAGCAGTTCTTC
CDR3: CASSLNRNEQFF
J: TRBJ2-1
D: -
size: -
V: TRBV13

DNA: TGTGCCAGCGGGGGGAGCTCCTACGAGCAGTACTTC
CDR3: CASGGSSYEQYF
J: TRBJ2-7
D: -
size: -
V: TRBV6-1

DNA: TGTGCCAGCGGTACTAGCGGAGTCTACGAGCAGTACTTC
CDR3: CASGTSGVYEQYF
J: TRBJ2-7
D: TRBD2
size: -
V: TRBV11-3

DNA: TGTGCCAGCAGCCAAGAGATAACAGGGAGCTACACTGAAGCTTTCTTT
CDR3: CASSQEITGSYTEAFF
J: TRBJ1-1
D: -
size: -
V: TRBV14

DNA: TGTGCCAGCACCCCCTTCTCGGGGGTCCCCTACGAGCAGTACTTC
CDR3: CASTPFSGVPYEQYF
J: TRBJ2-7
D: -
size: -
V: TRBV27

DNA: TGTGCCAGCAGCAAACTTGTGGGACAGGGGCTATATGCCCAGTACTTC
CDR3: CASSKLVGQGLYAQYF
J: TRBJ2-5
D: -
size: once
V: TRBV21-1

DNA: TGTGCCAGCAGCTTAGCCGGGTTCGATGGCTACACCTTC
CDR3: CASSLAGFDGYTF
J: TRBJ1-2
D: -
size: -
V: TRBV7-6

DNA: TGTGCCACCAGCAGAGATCGTCACACCATATATTTT
CDR3: CATSRDRHTIYF
J: TRBJ1-3
D: -
size: -
V: TRBV15

DNA: TGTGCCAGCAGCTCAACTAGCGGGAGACGGACCTACGAGCAGTACTTC
CDR3: CASSSTSGRRTYEQYF
J: TRBJ2-7
D: TRBD2
size: -
V: TRBV11-2

DNA: TGCGCCAGCAGCCAAGGGGGACACATATTCTACGAGCAGTACTTC
CDR3: CASSQGGHIFYEQYF
J: TRBJ2-7
D: -
size: -
V: TRBV4-1

DNA: TGTGCCAGCAGCTTAACAGGGCAAGGTTACAATGAGCAGTTCTTC
CDR3: CASSLTGQGYNEQFF
J: TRBJ2-1
D: -
size: -
V: TRBV7-2

DNA: TGTGCCAGCAGCCACGTCGGGGTAGACTACGAGCAGTACTTC
CDR3: CASSHVGVDYEQYF
J: TRBJ2-7
D: -
size: -
V: TRBV6-1

DNA: TGTGCCAGTAGTCTGCGGGACCGGAACACTGAAGCTTTCTTT
CDR3: CASSLRDRNTEAFF
J: TRBJ1-1
D: -
size: -
V: TRBV19

DNA: TGTGCCAGCAGCGTAGAAGCGGGACCGCCCTACGAGCAGTACTTC
CDR3: CASSVEAGPPYEQYF
J: TRBJ2-7
D: TRBD2
size: -
V: TRBV9

DNA: TGCGCCAGCAGCTTGTCTAGCGGACGACGCGATACGCAGTATTTT
CDR3: CASSLSSGRRDTQYF
J: TRBJ2-3
D: TRBD2
size: -
V: TRBV5-1

DNA: TGTGCCAGTAGTATCGGGACAGGGTCGATAGGCAATCAGCCCCAGCATTTT
CDR3: CASSIGTGSIGNQPQHF
J: TRBJ1-5
D: TRBD1
size: -
V: TRBV19

DNA: TGTGCCAGCAGTGCTATAACAGCTGAAAAACTGTTTTTT
CDR3: CASSAITAEKLFF
J: TRBJ1-4
D: -
size: -
V: TRBV6-1

DNA: TGTGCCAGCAGTAGGACTAGCGGGAGGGGGGAGCAGTACTTC
CDR3: CASSRTSGRGEQYF
J: TRBJ2-7
D: TRBD2
size: -
V: TRBV2

DNA: TGTGCCAGCAGCTTAGGTGGGACAGGGATCAACTATGGCTACACCTTC
CDR3: CASSLGGTGINYGYTF
J: TRBJ1-2
D: TRBD1
size: -
V: TRBV7-6

DNA: TGTGCCAGCAGTTTGGAGACGGGGTGGCCTGAAGCTTTCTTT
CDR3: CASSLETGWPEAFF
J: TRBJ1-1
D: -
size: -
V: TRBV28

DNA: TGTGCCAGCAGCTTGGACAGGGGGAACTACAATGAGCAGTTCTTC
CDR3: CASSLDRGNYNEQFF
J: TRBJ2-1
D: TRBD1
size: -
V: TRBV11-2

DNA: TGTGCCAGCAGCCCAGACTCCCCAGGGGCCGACACTGAAGCTTTCTTT
CDR3: CASSPDSPGADTEAFF
J: TRBJ1-1
D: -
size: -
V: TRBV7-9

DNA: TGTGCCAGCCGGTGGGATTGTTGCTTAGAAAGCGGGTACACAGATACGCAGTATTTT
CDR3: CASRWDCCLESGYTDTQYF
J: TRBJ2-3
D: -
size: -
V: TRBV11-3

DNA: TGCGCCAGCAGCTTGGTAGCGTCTAGCACAGATACGCAGTATTTT
CDR3: CASSLVASSTDTQYF
J: TRBJ2-3
D: -
size: -
V: TRBV5-1

DNA: TGTGCCAGCAGCGAAGTCACCGGGCCATCAGGGGCTTTCTTT
CDR3: CASSEVTGPSGAFF
J: TRBJ1-1
D: -
size: -
V: TRBV28

DNA: TGCGCCAGCAGCCAAATGAGCGACTCCTACAATGAGCAGTTCTTC
CDR3: CASSQMSDSYNEQFF
J: TRBJ2-1
D: -
size: -
V: TRBV4-1

DNA: TGTGCCTGGGGACTTCAAGAGACCCAGTACTTC
CDR3: CAWGLQETQYF
J: TRBJ2-5
D: -
size: -
V: TRBV30

DNA: TGCAGCGTTGGGCCGATAGCGGGAGGGCTGGCAGATACGCAGTATTTT
CDR3: CSVGPIAGGLADTQYF
J: TRBJ2-3
D: TRBD2
size: -
V: TRBV29-1

DNA: TGTGCCTGGATCTACCTAGCGGGTTTGGGAAAGAACACTGAAGCTTTCTTT
CDR3: CAWIYLAGLGKNTEAFF
J: TRBJ1-1
D: -
size: -
V: TRBV30

DNA: TGTGCCAGCAGTTACTCCCTAGGGAGGACAGGGGAAAAACTGTTTTTT
CDR3: CASSYSLGRTGEKLFF
J: TRBJ1-4
D: TRBD1
size: -
V: TRBV6-6

DNA: TGTGCCAGTAGTCACAGAACCCAGACAAAAGAAAAACTGTTTTTT
CDR3: CASSHRTQTKEKLFF
J: TRBJ1-4
D: -
size: -
V: TRBV19

DNA: TGTGCCAGCAGCGTATCGGGAAGTCCGTTGAGCGGGAAGTACAATGAGCAGTTCTTC
CDR3: CASSVSGSPLSGKYNEQFF
J: TRBJ2-1
D: TRBD2
size: -
V: TRBV9

DNA: TGTGCCAGCAGCTTGGCGGGAGATCCCTACGAGCAGTACTTC
CDR3: CASSLAGDPYEQYF
J: TRBJ2-7
D: -
size: -
V: TRBV5-4

DNA: TGTGCCATCAGTGATACCGTCGAGAAAGAAAAACTGTTTTTT
CDR3: CAISDTVEKEKLFF
J: TRBJ1-4
D: -
size: once
V: TRBV10-3

DNA: TGTGCCAGCAGTTCATTTCCAGGCACCGGGGAGCTGTTTTTT
CDR3: CASSSFPGTGELFF
J: TRBJ2-2
D: -
size: -
V: TRBV6-5